This is a list of T cell receptor beta chains from one sample in a study of blood T cell repertoires in COVID-19. The assay was immunoSEQ multiplex PCR, and TCRdb's table has in-frame clones only and misses some. The table has about 44,000 clones, over 70% seen once; the top ten hold approximately 1.3%. Material for sequencing was peripheral blood. These receptors were taken from a woman in her thirties or forties with acute or convalescent COVID-19. The conserved cysteine and the conserved F or W are not part of the CDR3 here. Fields, in order: J gene, V gene, clone size, CDR3 protein. The size field is filled for only some rows; it gives once, few, many or a size class.

TRBJ2-3 TRBV6-4 - ASSDGGGTDTQY
TRBJ1-3 TRBV28 - ASCYRGGSGNTIY
TRBJ2-5 TRBV7-8 - ASSPKGQETQY
TRBJ2-3 TRBV29-1 - SVEGPNDRVRVDTQY
TRBJ1-3 TRBV28 - ASSFGTGYSGNTIY
TRBJ1-1 TRBV10-3 once AISESDRQINTEAF
TRBJ1-3 TRBV7-9 - ASSPKGGANTIY
TRBJ2-1 TRBV6-1 - ASSENGAGRGSNNEQF
TRBJ1-2 TRBV6-5 - ASKAGQAYGYT
TRBJ1-1 TRBV6-5 - ASRSTGLNTEAF